A selection of T cell receptor beta chains follows, all from one sample in a study of glioma-infiltrating T cells after dendritic cell vaccination. Profiling relied on immunoSEQ multiplex PCR, and the TCRdb table lists in-frame clones only, not all of them. Found here are 50,000 to 80,000 clones, more than 75% of them singletons; the top ten hold about 10%. Source: blood, taken before dendritic cell vaccination. The receptors stem from a human donor with glioblastoma. The conserved cysteine and the conserved F or W are not part of the CDR3 here. Rows may omit the clone size; those that give it use once, few, many or a size class.

>14|TRBV28|TRBJ1-3|.
ASSSSGNLPGNTIY
>12|TRBV5-1|TRBJ1-6|.
ASYNLPYNSPLH
>13|TRBV7-8|TRBJ1-2|.
ASSLDLDRAHGYT
>8|TRBV5-3|TRBJ1-5|.
ARQGQPQH
>14|TRBV29-1|TRBJ2-1|.
SVTGLAGASYNEQF
>11|TRBV29-1|TRBJ2-7|.
SAGTGRSYEQY
>9|TRBV20-1|TRBJ1-2|.
SAPLSYGYT
>14|TRBV25-1|TRBJ1-5|.
ASGNHWDRFNQPQH
>9|TRBV2|TRBJ1-1|.
ASRDYTEAF
>12|TRBV11-2|TRBJ1-1|.
ASSLDSRAAEAF
>12|TRBV28|TRBJ1-3|few
ASSSPGGGNTIY
>12|TRBV7-2|TRBJ1-5|once
ASSLTDTNQPQH
>13|TRBV16|TRBJ1-3|.
ASSQSAGPGNTIY
>9|TRBV7-9|TRBJ1-1|.
ASSRGAEAF
>14|TRBV28|TRBJ2-3|.
ASSLVSGGLVDTQY
>12|TRBV5-4|TRBJ2-3|.
ASSLAGAGDTQY
>11|TRBV7-9|TRBJ1-1|.
ASTPGEWTEAF
>17|TRBV4-1|TRBJ1-5|.
ASSQDHRQGRLPNQPQH
>12|TRBV19|.|.
ASSMTGVEDEQY
>13|TRBV2|TRBJ1-5|few
ASSERSRRNQPQH
>12|TRBV10-1|TRBJ1-2|.
ASRPGIGDYGYT
>15|TRBV18|TRBJ2-3|.
ASSPRLAGGFPDTQY
>15|TRBV5-1|TRBJ2-3|.
ASRPGTSGGSTDTQY